This is a list of T cell receptor beta chains from one sample in a study of siplizumab effects on memory and regulatory T cells. The repertoire was sequenced with immunoSEQ multiplex PCR; TCRdb's copy has only in-frame clones and lacks some. The sample comprises 50,000 to 60,000 clones, more than 75% of which are singletons, and about 0.35% rests with the top ten. Material: naive CD8+ T cells sorted from blood. The receptors were sampled from a human donor in good health. Both conserved end residues are part of each CDR3. The D gene is left open where the match is weak. Only part of the rows carry a size: once, few, many, or a class if the clone is expanded.

cdr3_nt cdr3_aa clone_size v_call d_call j_call
TGTGCCAGTACCGACTCCGGGGCCATGAACACTGAAGCTTTCTTT CASTDSGAMNTEAFF few TRBV2 . TRBJ1-1
TGTGCCAGCAGTTACGAACTGAACACTGAAGCTTTCTTT CASSYELNTEAFF once TRBV6-6 . TRBJ1-1
TGTGCCACCAGCAGAGAACCTCTAGCCCAGTTCTTC CATSREPLAQFF . TRBV15 . TRBJ2-1
TGTGCCAGCAGCCCCGACTTGTCCTACGAGCAGTACTTC CASSPDLSYEQYF . TRBV27 . TRBJ2-7
TGTGCCAGTAGTTGGGGCGGGAGGAGCACCGGGGAGCTGTTTTTT CASSWGGRSTGELFF . TRBV19 TRBD2 TRBJ2-2
TGTGCCAGCAGCCAGCGCGGCGGGGGGGATAATTCACCCCTCCACTTT CASSQRGGGDNSPLHF few TRBV13 . TRBJ1-6
TGTGCCAGCAGCTTAATAGAGGGAGATACGCAGTATTTT CASSLIEGDTQYF . TRBV7-2 . TRBJ2-3
TGTGCCAGCAGCTTGCAACAGGGGTCTACCTACGAGCAGTACTTC CASSLQQGSTYEQYF once TRBV7-9 TRBD1 TRBJ2-7
TGCGCCAGCAGCCAAGTGGAGTGGACGTTGAACACTGAAGCTTTCTTT CASSQVEWTLNTEAFF . TRBV4-1 . TRBJ1-1
TGTGCCAGCAGCCCCCCCCCATTTTGGCCCCCAGATACGCAGTATTTT CASSPPPFWPPDTQYF . TRBV7-2 . TRBJ2-3
TGTGCCAGCAGCCGGAGGAGCGAAGGGGCCGGGGAGCTGTTTTTT CASSRRSEGAGELFF . TRBV7-3 . TRBJ2-2